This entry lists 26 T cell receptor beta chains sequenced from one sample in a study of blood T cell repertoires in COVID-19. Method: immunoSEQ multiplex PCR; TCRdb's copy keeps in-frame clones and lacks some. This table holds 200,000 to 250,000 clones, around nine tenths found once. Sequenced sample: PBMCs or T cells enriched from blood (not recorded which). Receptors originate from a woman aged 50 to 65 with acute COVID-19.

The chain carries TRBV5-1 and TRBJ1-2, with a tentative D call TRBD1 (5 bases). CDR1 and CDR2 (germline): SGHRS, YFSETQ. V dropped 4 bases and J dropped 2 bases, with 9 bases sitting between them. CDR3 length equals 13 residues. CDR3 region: CASSPQENYGYTF. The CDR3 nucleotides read TGCGCCAGCAGCCCACAGGAAAACTATGGCTACACCTTC.

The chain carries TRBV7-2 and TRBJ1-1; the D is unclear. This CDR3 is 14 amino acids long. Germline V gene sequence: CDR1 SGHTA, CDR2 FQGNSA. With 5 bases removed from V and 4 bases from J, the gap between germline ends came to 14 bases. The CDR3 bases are TGTGCCAGCAGCCTGGGCGGAGGTGGCACTGAAGCTTTCTTT. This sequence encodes CASSLGGGGTEAFF.

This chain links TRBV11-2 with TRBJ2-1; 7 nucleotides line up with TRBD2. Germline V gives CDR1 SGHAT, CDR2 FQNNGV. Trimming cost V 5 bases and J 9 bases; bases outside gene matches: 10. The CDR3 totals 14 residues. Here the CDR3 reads CASSPRLATSEQFF. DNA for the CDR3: TGTGCCAGCAGCCCAAGACTAGCTACCTCTGAGCAGTTCTTC.

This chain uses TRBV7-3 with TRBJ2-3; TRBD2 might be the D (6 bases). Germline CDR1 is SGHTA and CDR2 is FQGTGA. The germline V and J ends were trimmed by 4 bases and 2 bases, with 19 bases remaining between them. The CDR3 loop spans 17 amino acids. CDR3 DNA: TGTGCCAGCAGCTCTCCAGTGGAGGGTACCCCCACAGATACGCAGTATTTT. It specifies CASSSPVEGTPTDTQYF. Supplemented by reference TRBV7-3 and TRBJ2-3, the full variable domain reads GAGVSQTPSNKVTEKGKYVELRCDPISGHTALYWYRQSLGQGPEFLIYFQGTGAADDSGLPNDRFFAVRPEGSVSTLKIQRTERGDSAVYLCASSSPVEGTPTDTQYFGPGTRLTVL.

This chain's CDR3 is CASRSWTAMNTEAFF. The CDR3 DNA is TGTGCCAGTAGAAGCTGGACAGCTATGAACACTGAAGCTTTCTTT. The J gene is TRBJ1-1, the V gene TRBV28; D is perhaps TRBD1 (6 bases). The CDR3 consists of 15 residues. V lost 9 bases and J 0 bases, leaving 17 bases between the germline ends. Germline lookup yields CDR1 MDHEN and CDR2 SYDVKM.

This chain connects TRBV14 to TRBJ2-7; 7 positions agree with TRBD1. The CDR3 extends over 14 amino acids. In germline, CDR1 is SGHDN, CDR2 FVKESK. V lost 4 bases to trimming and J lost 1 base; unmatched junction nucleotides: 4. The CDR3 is CASSPRQGSYEQYF. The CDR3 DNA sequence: TGTGCCAGCAGCCCTCGACAGGGTTCCTACGAGCAGTACTTC.

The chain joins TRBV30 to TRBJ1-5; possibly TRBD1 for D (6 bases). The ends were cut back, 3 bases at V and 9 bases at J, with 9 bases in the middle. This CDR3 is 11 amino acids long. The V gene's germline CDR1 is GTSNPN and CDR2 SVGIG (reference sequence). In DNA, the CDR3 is TGTGCCTGGAGGGGGGCAGGGCCCCAGCATTTT. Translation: CAWRGAGPQHF.

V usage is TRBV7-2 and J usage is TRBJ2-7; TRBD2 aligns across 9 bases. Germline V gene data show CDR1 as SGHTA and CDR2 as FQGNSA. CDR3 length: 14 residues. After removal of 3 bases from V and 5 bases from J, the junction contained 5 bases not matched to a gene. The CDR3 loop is CASSFAGGPNEQYF. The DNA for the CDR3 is TGTGCCAGCAGCTTTGCGGGAGGGCCCAACGAGCAGTACTTC.

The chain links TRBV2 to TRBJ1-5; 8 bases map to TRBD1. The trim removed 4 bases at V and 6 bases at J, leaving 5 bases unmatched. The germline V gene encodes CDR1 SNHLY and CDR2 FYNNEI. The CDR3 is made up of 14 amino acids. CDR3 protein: CASSGTGGGQPQHF. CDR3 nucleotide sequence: TGTGCCAGCAGTGGCACAGGGGGGGGTCAGCCCCAGCATTTT.

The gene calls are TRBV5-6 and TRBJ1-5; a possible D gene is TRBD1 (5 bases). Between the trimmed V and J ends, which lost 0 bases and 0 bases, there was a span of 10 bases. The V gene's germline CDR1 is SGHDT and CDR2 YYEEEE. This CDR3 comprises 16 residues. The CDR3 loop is CASSLAGLRSNQPQHF. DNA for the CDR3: TGTGCCAGCAGCTTGGCGGGACTCCGTAGCAATCAGCCCCAGCATTTT.

The DNA of the CDR3 is TGTGCCAGTACCCCGGGACAGCGGCATCAGCCCCAGCATTTT. Protein: CASTPGQRHQPQHF. J is TRBJ1-5 and V is TRBV19, with TRBD1 matching over 7 bases. Germline trimming cut 7 bases from V and 5 bases from J; bases unmatched to any gene: 8. The CDR3 totals 14 residues. CDR1 is LNHDA and CDR2 is SQIVND in the germline V gene (reference sequence).

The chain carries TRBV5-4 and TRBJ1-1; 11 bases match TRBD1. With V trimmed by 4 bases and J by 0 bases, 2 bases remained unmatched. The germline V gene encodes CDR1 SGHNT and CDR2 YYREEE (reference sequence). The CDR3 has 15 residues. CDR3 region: CASSPGQGVNTEAFF. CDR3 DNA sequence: TGTGCCAGCAGCCCGGGACAGGGGGTGAACACTGAAGCTTTCTTT.

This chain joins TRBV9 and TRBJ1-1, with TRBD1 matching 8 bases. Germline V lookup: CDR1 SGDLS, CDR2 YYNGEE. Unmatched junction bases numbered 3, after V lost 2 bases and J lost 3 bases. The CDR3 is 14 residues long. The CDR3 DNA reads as TGTGCCAGCAGCGTCTGGACAGGGCACACTGAAGCTTTCTTT. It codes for CASSVWTGHTEAFF.

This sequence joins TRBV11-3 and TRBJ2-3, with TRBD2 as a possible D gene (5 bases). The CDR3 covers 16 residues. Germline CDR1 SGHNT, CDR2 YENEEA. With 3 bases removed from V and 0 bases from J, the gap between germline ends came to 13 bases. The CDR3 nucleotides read TGTGCCAGCAGCTTGAACGGGGATTTGAGCACAGATACGCAGTATTTT. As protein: CASSLNGDLSTDTQYF.

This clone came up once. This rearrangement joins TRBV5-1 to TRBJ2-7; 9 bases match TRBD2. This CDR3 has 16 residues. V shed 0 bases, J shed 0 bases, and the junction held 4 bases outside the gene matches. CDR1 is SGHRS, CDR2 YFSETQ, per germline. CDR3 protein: CASSLEGSGSSYEQYF. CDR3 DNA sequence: TGCGCCAGCAGCTTGGAGGGTAGCGGGAGCTCCTACGAGCAGTACTTC.

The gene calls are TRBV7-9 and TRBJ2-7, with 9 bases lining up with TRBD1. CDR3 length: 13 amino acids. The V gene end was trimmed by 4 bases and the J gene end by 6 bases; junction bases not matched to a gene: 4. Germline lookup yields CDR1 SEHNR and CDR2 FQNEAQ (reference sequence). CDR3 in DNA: TGTGCCAGCAGCTCCGGGACAGGGATCGAGCAGTACTTC. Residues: CASSSGTGIEQYF.

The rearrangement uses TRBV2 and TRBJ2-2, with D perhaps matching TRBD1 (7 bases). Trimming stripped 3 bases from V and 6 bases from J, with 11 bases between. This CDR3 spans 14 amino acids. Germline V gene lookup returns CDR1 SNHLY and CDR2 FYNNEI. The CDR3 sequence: CASSDRGVPGELFF. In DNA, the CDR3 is TGTGCCAGCAGTGACAGGGGGGTCCCCGGGGAGCTGTTTTTT.

The CDR3 bases are TGTGCCAGTAGTATCTCCGGACAGAGCAACTATGGCTACACCTTC. This gives the protein CASSISGQSNYGYTF. This chain joins TRBV19 and TRBJ1-2; D might be TRBD1 (6 bases). Looked up from germline, CDR1 is LNHDA and CDR2 is SQIVND (reference sequence). This CDR3 region has 15 residues. Trimming removed 3 bases at V and 2 bases at J, with 13 bases between.

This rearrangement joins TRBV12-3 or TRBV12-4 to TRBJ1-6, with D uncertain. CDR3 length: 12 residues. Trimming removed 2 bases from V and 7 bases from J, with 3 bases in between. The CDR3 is CASSLLNSPLHF. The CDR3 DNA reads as TGTGCCAGCAGTTTACTCAATTCACCCCTCCACTTT.

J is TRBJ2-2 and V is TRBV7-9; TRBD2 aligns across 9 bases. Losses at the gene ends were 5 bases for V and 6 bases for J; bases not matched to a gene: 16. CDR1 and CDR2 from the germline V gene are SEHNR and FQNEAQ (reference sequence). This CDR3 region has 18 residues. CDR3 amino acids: CASSPRGLAGVFAGELFF. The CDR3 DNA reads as TGTGCCAGCAGCCCAAGAGGGTTAGCGGGAGTTTTCGCCGGGGAGCTGTTTTTT.

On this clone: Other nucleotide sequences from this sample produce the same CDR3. The DNA for the CDR3 is TGTGCCAGCAGTTTTCGGGGGGGCAATCAGCCCCAGCATTTT. This gives the protein CASSFRGGNQPQHF. The gene calls are TRBV27 and TRBJ1-5, with D perhaps TRBD1 (5 bases). CDR3 length equals 14 residues. Germline CDR1 and CDR2: MNHEY and SMNVEV (reference sequence). V was pared by 3 bases and J by 2 bases, with 8 bases between.

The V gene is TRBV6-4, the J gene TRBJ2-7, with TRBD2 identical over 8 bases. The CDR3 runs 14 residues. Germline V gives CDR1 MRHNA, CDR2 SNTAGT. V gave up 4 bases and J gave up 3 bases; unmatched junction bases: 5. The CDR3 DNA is TGTGCCAGCAGTGCCGTGACTAGCGTCTACGAGCAGTACTTC. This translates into CASSAVTSVYEQYF.

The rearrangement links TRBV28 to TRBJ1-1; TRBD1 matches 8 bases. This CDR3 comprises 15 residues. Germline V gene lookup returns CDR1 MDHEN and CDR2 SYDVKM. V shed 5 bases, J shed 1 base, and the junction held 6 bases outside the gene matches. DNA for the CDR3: TGTGCCAGCAGTCCTGGGGACAGGAGGAACACTGAAGCTTTCTTT. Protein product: CASSPGDRRNTEAFF.

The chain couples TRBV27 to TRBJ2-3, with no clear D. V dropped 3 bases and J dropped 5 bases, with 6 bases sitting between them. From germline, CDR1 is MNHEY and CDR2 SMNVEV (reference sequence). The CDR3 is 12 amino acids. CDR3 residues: CASSLSGDTQYF. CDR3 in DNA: TGTGCCAGCAGTTTGTCGGGAGATACGCAGTATTTT.

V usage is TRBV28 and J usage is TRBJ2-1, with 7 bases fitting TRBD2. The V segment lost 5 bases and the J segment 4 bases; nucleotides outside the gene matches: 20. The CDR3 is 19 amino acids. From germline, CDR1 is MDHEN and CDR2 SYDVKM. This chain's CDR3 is CASSRPPTSYTKPYNEQFF. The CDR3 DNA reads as TGTGCCAGCAGTCGGCCCCCGACTAGCTATACGAAACCATACAATGAGCAGTTCTTC.

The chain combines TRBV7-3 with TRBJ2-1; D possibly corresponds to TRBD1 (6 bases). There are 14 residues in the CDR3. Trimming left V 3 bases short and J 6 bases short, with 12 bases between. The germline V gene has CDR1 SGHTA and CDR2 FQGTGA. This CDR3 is CASSFRDTSNEQFF. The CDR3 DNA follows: TGTGCCAGCAGCTTCCGGGACACGTCCAATGAGCAGTTCTTC.